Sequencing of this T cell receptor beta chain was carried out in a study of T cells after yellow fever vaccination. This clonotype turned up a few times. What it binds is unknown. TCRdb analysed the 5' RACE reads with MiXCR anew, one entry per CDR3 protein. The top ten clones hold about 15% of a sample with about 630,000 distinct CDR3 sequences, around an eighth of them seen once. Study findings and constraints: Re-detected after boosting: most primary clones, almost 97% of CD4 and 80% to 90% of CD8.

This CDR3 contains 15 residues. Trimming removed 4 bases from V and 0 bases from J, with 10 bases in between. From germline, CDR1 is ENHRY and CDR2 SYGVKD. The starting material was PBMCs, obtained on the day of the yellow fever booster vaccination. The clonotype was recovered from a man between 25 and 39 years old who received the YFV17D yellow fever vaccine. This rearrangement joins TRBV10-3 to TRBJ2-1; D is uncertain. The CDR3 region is CAISAARSSYNEQFF. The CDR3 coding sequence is TGTGCCATCAGTGCCGCTAGGAGCTCCTACAATGAGCAGTTCTTC.